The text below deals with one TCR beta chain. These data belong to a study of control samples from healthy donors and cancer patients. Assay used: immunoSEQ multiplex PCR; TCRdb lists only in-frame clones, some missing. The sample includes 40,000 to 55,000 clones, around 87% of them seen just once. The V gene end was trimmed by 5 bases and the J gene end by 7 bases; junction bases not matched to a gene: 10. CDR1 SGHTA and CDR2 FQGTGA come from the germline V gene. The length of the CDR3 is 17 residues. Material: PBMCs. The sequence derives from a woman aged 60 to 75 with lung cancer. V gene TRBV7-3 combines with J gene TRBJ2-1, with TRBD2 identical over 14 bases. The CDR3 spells CASSNFGTSGRRNEQFF. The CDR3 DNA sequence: TGTGCCAGCAGCAACTTCGGGACTAGCGGGAGAAGGAATGAGCAGTTCTTC.